Below, 22 T cell receptor beta chains from the same sample are listed, as sequenced in a study of blood T cell repertoires in COVID-19. Sequencing used immunoSEQ multiplex PCR; TCRdb keeps in-frame clones, though not all of them. The sample shows approximately 89,000 clones, 65% to 80% of them seen only once. Specimen: peripheral blood. The receptors shown here come from a human donor in a cohort sampled during active COVID-19.

V usage is TRBV19 and J usage is TRBJ2-3, with 12 nucleotides matching TRBD1. The V segment lost 6 bases and the J segment 4 bases; nucleotides outside the gene matches: 5. Germline V gives CDR1 LNHDA, CDR2 SQIVND (reference sequence). This CDR3 has 15 residues. The CDR3 bases are TGTGCCAGTAGGACTGGGACAGGGGGCTCAGATACGCAGTATTTT. Amino acid sequence: CASRTGTGGSDTQYF.

V and J are TRBV28 and TRBJ1-6; no reliable D call. With 6 bases removed from V and 0 bases from J, the gap between germline ends came to 18 bases. The length of the CDR3 is 18 residues. Germline CDR1 reads MDHEN; CDR2 reads SYDVKM. CDR3 protein: CASRPRLGFSSYNSPLHF. DNA for the CDR3: TGTGCCAGCAGACCCCGTCTCGGGTTCAGCTCCTATAATTCACCCCTCCACTTT.

The V gene is TRBV6-2 or TRBV6-3, the J gene TRBJ1-1; D may be TRBD1 (5 bases). Trimming removed 2 bases from V and 8 bases from J, with 15 bases in between. The CDR3 has 14 amino acids. Germline V lookup: CDR1 MNHEY, CDR2 SVGEGT. DNA for the CDR3: TGTGCCAGCAGTTACACGGCGGGGCAACGGGAAGCTTTCTTT. Translation: CASSYTAGQREAFF.

The chain employs TRBV25-1 and TRBJ2-1; 8 nucleotides align to TRBD2. The CDR3 has 16 residues. Germline V gene data show CDR1 as MGHDK and CDR2 as SYGVNS. Trimming removed 3 bases from V and 4 bases from J; junction bases left unmatched: 8. The CDR3 sequence: CASSDLSGTRYNEQFF. The CDR3 nucleotides are TGTGCCAGCAGTGACCTGTCCGGGACTAGGTACAATGAGCAGTTCTTC. The variable domain in full, with the rest retrieved from reference TRBV25-1 and TRBJ2-1, is EADIYQTPRYLVIGTGKKITLECSQTMGHDKMYWYQQDPGMELHLIHYSYGVNSTEKGDLSSESTVSRIRTEHFPLTLESARPSHTSQYLCASSDLSGTRYNEQFFGPGTRLTVL.

The chain employs TRBV5-5 and TRBJ2-7; 8 nucleotides match TRBD1. CDR3 length: 16 residues. Germline assignment: CDR1 SGHKS and CDR2 YYEKEE (reference sequence). V was clipped by 4 bases and J by 5 bases; unmatched bases: 14. CDR3 sequence (DNA): TGTGCCAGCAGCCCCCCAGGGGGCAGGGTGTTGGACGAGCAGTACTTC. Translating it yields CASSPPGGRVLDEQYF.

About this clone: The same CDR3 arises from other DNA sequences in this sample as well. This chain joins TRBV7-2 and TRBJ2-7; 7 nucleotides align to TRBD2. Trimming cost V 1 base and J 4 bases; bases outside gene matches: 1. The CDR3 is 13 residues long. CDR1 and CDR2 from the germline V gene are SGHTA and FQGNSA. CDR3: CASSLGGGYEQYF. For the CDR3, the DNA is TGTGCCAGCAGCTTAGGCGGGGGATACGAGCAGTACTTC.

This chain connects TRBV15 to TRBJ1-2; unclear D gene. V lost 3 bases to trimming and J lost 8 bases, with 10 bases between them. CDR3 size: 12 residues. The germline CDR1 and CDR2 sequences are LNHNV and YYDKDF (reference sequence). The CDR3 loop reads CATSSGHSGYTF. The DNA for the CDR3 is TGTGCCACCAGCAGCGGCCATAGCGGCTACACCTTC.

The V gene is TRBV5-5, the J gene TRBJ2-2, with 10 bases identical to TRBD2. Trimming took 3 bases from V and 1 from J; bases not matched to a gene: 3. CDR1 and CDR2 (germline): SGHKS, YYEKEE (reference sequence). The CDR3 totals 16 residues. The CDR3 loop is CASSYGLAENTGELFF. As DNA, the CDR3 is TGTGCCAGCAGCTACGGACTAGCGGAGAACACCGGGGAGCTGTTTTTT.

CDR3 residues: CASSPRPKTSGSYNEQFF. CDR3 nucleotide sequence: TGTGCCAGCAGCCCACGCCCAAAAACTAGCGGGAGCTACAATGAGCAGTTCTTC. The chain recombines TRBV5-8 with TRBJ2-1, with TRBD2 matching over 11 bases. CDR3 length equals 18 residues. V trimming: 4 bases; J trimming: 3 bases; junction bases outside the gene matches: 12. Germline CDR1 SGHTS, CDR2 YDEGEE.

This clone was recorded a few times. The gene calls are TRBV15 and TRBJ1-5; 7 bases map to TRBD1. Germline V gives CDR1 LNHNV, CDR2 YYDKDF (reference sequence). V lost 0 bases and J lost 7; bases outside the gene matches: 6. This CDR3 is 15 amino acids long. The CDR3 loop is CATSRDQGDGQPQHF. CDR3 coding DNA: TGTGCCACCAGCAGAGATCAGGGGGATGGCCAGCCCCAGCATTTT.

This chain uses TRBV7-5 with TRBJ1-5; the table assigns TRBD1, which was not confirmed against the DNA. TRBV7-5 is a pseudogene segment. The CDR3 totals 16 residues. CDR3 nucleotides: TGTGCCAGGGTTGACAGGGGGGGAAATAGCAATCAGCCCCAGCATTTT. It encodes CARVDRGGNSNQPQHF.

The chain links TRBV7-8 to TRBJ2-1; TRBD2 aligns across 7 bases. V dropped 4 bases and J dropped 6; count of bases not matched to a gene: 12. This CDR3 spans 16 amino acids. Per germline, CDR1 SGHVS and CDR2 FQNEAQ. CDR3: CASSSLRAGAGNEQFF. CDR3 in DNA: TGTGCCAGCAGCTCCCTTAGGGCGGGAGCGGGCAATGAGCAGTTCTTC.

V usage is TRBV4-2 and J usage is TRBJ2-5; 11 bases align to TRBD2. V gave up 4 bases and J gave up 4 bases; unmatched junction bases: 5. The CDR3 is made up of 15 amino acids. Per germline, CDR1 LGHNA and CDR2 YNFKEQ. The CDR3 region has the DNA TGTGCCAGCAGCCTAGGACTAGCGGGCTTAGAGACCCAGTACTTC. Its protein product is CASSLGLAGLETQYF.

The genes are TRBV7-6 and TRBJ2-3; TRBD2 agrees at 10 bases. CDR3 length: 18 residues. The trim removed 3 bases at V and 2 bases at J, leaving 11 bases unmatched. Germline CDR1 is SGHVS and CDR2 is FNYEAQ. CDR3 region: CASSFRTLTSGYTDTQYF. CDR3 DNA sequence: TGTGCCAGCAGCTTCCGAACGTTGACTAGCGGGTACACAGATACGCAGTATTTT.

The chain couples TRBV4-3 to TRBJ2-7; TRBD2 aligns across 11 bases. This CDR3 contains 17 residues. V dropped 0 bases and J dropped 3; count of bases not matched to a gene: 7. Germline V gives CDR1 LGHNA, CDR2 YSLEER. The CDR3 is CASSQEWLAGGNYEQYF. In DNA form, the CDR3 reads TGCGCCAGCAGCCAAGAGTGGCTAGCGGGAGGAAACTACGAGCAGTACTTC.

The genes are TRBV6-1 and TRBJ1-5; unclear D gene. Trimming pared 7 bases from V and 6 bases from J, leaving 13 bases between. The CDR3 is 13 amino acids. Looked up from germline, CDR1 is MNHNS and CDR2 is SASEGT. The CDR3 nucleotides are TGTGCCAGCAACCCAGTTCCGGGTCAGCCCCAGCATTTT. It translates to CASNPVPGQPQHF.

The gene calls are TRBV20-1 and TRBJ2-3; no clear D gene. Germline values: CDR1 DFQATT, CDR2 SNEGSKA (reference sequence). CDR3 length: 10 amino acids. The V end lost 6 bases, the J end lost 2 bases, and 3 bases lay between the germline ends. CDR3 bases: TGCAGTGCCAACACAGATACGCAGTATTTT. It translates to CSANTDTQYF.

This clone was seen a handful of times. One end of the junction does not line up with germline, which may come from a read error. The V gene is TRBV4-1, the J gene TRBJ2-7, with D tentatively TRBD1 (9 bases). CDR1 and CDR2 (germline): MGHRA, YSYEKL. The CDR3 sequence is 17 residues long. The DNA for the CDR3 is TGCGCCAGCAGCCACGACAGGGGGGCGGGAGGTTCCTCCGAGCAGTACTTC. Its protein product is CASSHDRGAGGSSEQYF.

The chain employs TRBV9 and TRBJ2-2; D is possibly TRBD2 (5 bases). Per the germline V gene, CDR1 is SGDLS and CDR2 is YYNGEE. Trimming removed 3 bases at V and 7 bases at J, with 13 bases between. The CDR3 spans 14 residues. In DNA, the CDR3 is TGTGCCAGCAGCGCAACCGGGATCGTCGGGGAGCTGTTTTTT. As protein: CASSATGIVGELFF.

The chain is built from TRBV7-9 and TRBJ1-2; D gene uncertain. The CDR3 consists of 12 residues. The V gene's germline CDR1 is SEHNR and CDR2 FQNEAQ (reference sequence). V lost 3 bases and J 7 bases, leaving 9 bases between the germline ends. DNA for the CDR3: TGTGCCAGCAGCTTTCCGGGTACTGGCTACACCTTC. It is translated as CASSFPGTGYTF.

This clone has more than one count but fewer than ten. The chain has TRBV20-1 and TRBJ1-5; D ambiguous. V lost 1 base to trimming and J lost 5 bases, with 3 bases between them. Germline V gene sequence: CDR1 DFQATT, CDR2 SNEGSKA (reference sequence). The CDR3 has 11 residues. The CDR3 DNA reads as TGCAGTGCTAGAGTAGATCAGCCCCAGCATTTT. Protein sequence: CSARVDQPQHF.

The rearrangement joins TRBV9 to TRBJ2-1; 7 bases fit TRBD2. The V segment lost 0 bases and the J segment 9 bases; nucleotides outside the gene matches: 3. The CDR3 is 13 residues long. CDR1 SGDLS and CDR2 YYNGEE come from the germline V gene. CDR3 amino acids: CASSVVTSAEQFF. The CDR3 DNA sequence: TGTGCCAGCAGCGTAGTTACTAGCGCTGAGCAGTTCTTC.